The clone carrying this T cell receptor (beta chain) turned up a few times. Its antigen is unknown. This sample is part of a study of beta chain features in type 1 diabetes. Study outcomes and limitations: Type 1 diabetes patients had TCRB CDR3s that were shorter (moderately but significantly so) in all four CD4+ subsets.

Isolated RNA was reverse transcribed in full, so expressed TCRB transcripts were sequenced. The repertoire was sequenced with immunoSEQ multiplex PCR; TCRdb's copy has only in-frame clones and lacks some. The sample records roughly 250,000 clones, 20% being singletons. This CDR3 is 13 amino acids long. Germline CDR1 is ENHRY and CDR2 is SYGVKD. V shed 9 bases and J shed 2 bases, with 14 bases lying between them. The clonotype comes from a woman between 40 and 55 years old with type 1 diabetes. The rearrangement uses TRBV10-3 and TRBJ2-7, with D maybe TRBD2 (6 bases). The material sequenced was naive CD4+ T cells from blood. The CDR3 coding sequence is TGTGCCATTCGGGACGGAGGGGCCTACGAGCAGTACTTC. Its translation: CAIRDGGAYEQYF.